Listed here are 20 T cell receptor beta chains from one sample, sequenced in a study of blood T cell repertoires in COVID-19. Profiling relied on immunoSEQ multiplex PCR, and the TCRdb table lists in-frame clones only, not all of them. The sample shows roughly 290,000 clones, approximately 83% of them seen only once. The sample taken for sequencing was PBMCs or T cells enriched from blood (not recorded which). These receptors originate from a woman younger than 45 who had recovered from COVID-19.

The chain's CDR3 is CATSRGGTGLYNEQFF. The CDR3 DNA reads as TGTGCCACCAGCAGAGGAGGGACAGGTTTGTACAATGAGCAGTTCTTC. The chain combines TRBV15 with TRBJ2-1, with TRBD1 identical over 8 bases. V lost 1 base and J lost 4; bases outside the gene matches: 6. Germline V lookup: CDR1 LNHNV, CDR2 YYDKDF (reference sequence). This CDR3 comprises 16 residues.

The chain uses TRBV7-9 and TRBJ1-5; 10 bases align to TRBD1. Germline lookup yields CDR1 SEHNR and CDR2 FQNEAQ (reference sequence). CDR3 length: 14 amino acids. The J segment lost 4 bases and the V segment lost 4 bases, leaving 1 base of the junction unmatched. CDR3 residues: CASSSGQGNQPQHF. The CDR3 region has the DNA TGTGCCAGCAGCTCGGGACAGGGGAATCAGCCCCAGCATTTT.

This clone was counted a few times. The chain has TRBV7-3 and TRBJ1-5, with a weak D call TRBD1 (5 bases). CDR1 is SGHTA, CDR2 FQGTGA, per germline. This CDR3 comprises 13 residues. V lost 5 bases and J lost 5, with 10 bases in between. CDR3 sequence: CASSHQGDQPQHF. The CDR3 nucleotides are TGTGCCAGCAGCCACCAGGGCGATCAGCCCCAGCATTTT.

This clone appeared a single time. The CDR3 reads CASSHDSSYEQYF. CDR3 DNA: TGTGCCAGCAGTCACGACAGCTCCTACGAGCAGTACTTC. V and J are TRBV9 and TRBJ2-7, with D maybe TRBD1 (5 bases). V lost 5 bases to trimming and J lost 0 bases, with 9 bases between them. The CDR3 sequence is 13 residues long. Looked up from germline, CDR1 is SGDLS and CDR2 is YYNGEE.

The rearrangement joins TRBV6-5 to TRBJ2-2; TRBD1 aligns across 7 bases. J was trimmed by 4 bases and V by 6 bases; bases with no gene match: 5. The CDR3 is made up of 14 amino acids. CDR1 is MNHEY and CDR2 is SVGAGI in the germline V gene. The CDR3 loop is CASRIDRVTGELFF. The CDR3 coding sequence is TGTGCCAGCAGGATTGACAGGGTCACCGGGGAGCTGTTTTTT.

The rearrangement joins TRBV28 to TRBJ2-2, with TRBD2 identical over 8 bases. The germline gives CDR1 MDHEN, CDR2 SYDVKM. This CDR3 spans 16 amino acids. V shed 3 bases, J shed 3 bases, and the junction held 6 bases outside the gene matches. The CDR3 loop reads CASSLEREWDTGELFF. Here the CDR3 DNA reads TGTGCCAGCAGTTTGGAGCGGGAGTGGGACACCGGGGAGCTGTTTTTT.

The V call is TRBV24-1, the J call TRBJ2-1; TRBD1 aligns across 8 bases. The CDR3 has 13 residues. Trimming removed 4 bases from V and 9 bases from J; junction bases left unmatched: 4. In germline, CDR1 is KGHDR, CDR2 SFDVKD. The CDR3, as DNA: TGTGCCACCAGTGACCCCGACAGGGGTGAGCAGTTCTTC. This gives the protein CATSDPDRGEQFF.

This chain uses TRBV19 with TRBJ1-2, with D possibly being TRBD1 (5 bases). The CDR3 has 14 amino acids. Trimming cost V 3 bases and J 4 bases, with 12 bases left between them. CDR1 LNHDA and CDR2 SQIVND come from the germline V gene (reference sequence). CDR3 DNA sequence: TGTGCCAGTAGTATGGCAGGGACTCTCTATGGCTACACCTTC. Translating it yields CASSMAGTLYGYTF.

CDR3 DNA sequence: TGTGCCAGCAGCCAAGATTGGGGGCCCCAAATGGAAAAACTGTTTTTT. It yields the protein CASSQDWGPQMEKLFF. The rearrangement links TRBV6-6 to TRBJ1-4; D possibly corresponds to TRBD1 (6 bases). The germline V gene has CDR1 MNHNY and CDR2 SVGAGI (reference sequence). CDR3 size: 16 residues. V lost 6 bases to trimming and J lost 8 bases, with 22 bases between them.

This sequence joins TRBV14 and TRBJ1-2, with TRBD1 as a possible D gene (5 bases). V was cut by 4 bases and J by 4 bases, with 16 bases left in between. Germline V gives CDR1 SGHDN, CDR2 FVKESK. CDR3 size: 15 residues. In nucleotides, the CDR3 is TGTGCCAGCAGCCCGCGAGCAGGGCAACTCTATGGCTACACCTTC. Amino acid sequence: CASSPRAGQLYGYTF.

This chain links TRBV28 with TRBJ1-3; 8 bases are a match to TRBD1. The CDR3 is made up of 18 amino acids. V dropped 5 bases and J dropped 3; count of bases not matched to a gene: 15. CDR1 is MDHEN, CDR2 SYDVKM, per germline. The CDR3 DNA follows: TGTGCCAGCAGTCCCACCCAGCGACAGGGGAGGCATGGAAACACCATATATTTT. Protein sequence: CASSPTQRQGRHGNTIYF.

The chain links TRBV5-5 to TRBJ1-4, with 7 bases identical to TRBD1. The length of the CDR3 is 15 residues. Germline V gene sequence: CDR1 SGHKS, CDR2 YYEKEE (reference sequence). V shed 4 bases and J 4 bases; nucleotides not matched to a gene: 7. CDR3 bases: TGTGCCAGCAGCAAAGACAGGGCTTTTAATGAAAAACTGTTTTTT. This encodes CASSKDRAFNEKLFF. Based on the CDR3 plus reference TRBV5-5 and TRBJ1-4, the full variable domain is DAGVTQSPTHLIKTRGQQVTLRCSPISGHKSVSWYQQVLGQGPQFIFQYYEKEERGRGNFPDRFSARQFPNYSSELNVNALLLGDSALYLCASSKDRAFNEKLFFGSGTQLSVL.

J is TRBJ2-1 and V is TRBV19; TRBD1 agrees at 9 bases. Looked up from germline, CDR1 is LNHDA and CDR2 is SQIVND (reference sequence). Germline trimming cut 6 bases from V and 8 bases from J; bases unmatched to any gene: 5. The CDR3 is made up of 13 amino acids. CDR3 coding DNA: TGTGCCAGTAGAGGACAGGGGTTGGATGAGCAGTTCTTC. Translating gives CASRGQGLDEQFF.

The chain is built from TRBV4-2 and TRBJ2-7; D ambiguous. Germline V CDR1 and CDR2: LGHNA, YNFKEQ. V dropped 0 bases and J dropped 3 bases, with 6 bases sitting between them. The CDR3 length is 13 residues. The DNA of the CDR3 is TGTGCCAGCAGCCAAGATCGCAGCTACGAGCAGTACTTC. The encoded protein is CASSQDRSYEQYF.

This clone appeared a single time. V is TRBV3-1 (or the pseudogene TRBV3-2) and J is TRBJ1-1, with D unclear. The germline V and J ends were trimmed by 3 bases and 0 bases, with 8 bases remaining between them. Germline-derived CDR1 and CDR2 are LGHDT and YNNKEL (reference sequence). This CDR3 comprises 14 residues. CDR3 sequence: CASSQRVMNTEAFF. Written as DNA, the CDR3 is TGTGCCAGCAGCCAGAGAGTAATGAACACTGAAGCTTTCTTT.

This clone was found once. The V call is TRBV7-8, the J call TRBJ1-2, with D possibly TRBD1 on 6 matching bases. Germline lookup yields CDR1 SGHVS and CDR2 FQNEAQ. Trimming took off 1 base at V and 8 bases at J, with 17 bases between the two ends. The CDR3 is made up of 15 amino acids. CDR3: CASSLGGQGWFGYTF. The CDR3 DNA follows: TGTGCCAGCAGCTTAGGGGGGCAGGGGTGGTTCGGCTACACCTTC. The whole variable domain, remainder taken from reference TRBV7-8 and TRBJ1-2, is GAGVSQSPRYKVAKRGQDVALRCDPISGHVSLFWYQQALGQGPEFLTYFQNEAQLDKSGLPSDRFFAERPEGSVSTLKIQRTQQEDSAVYLCASSLGGQGWFGYTFGSGTRLTVV.

CDR3 nucleotide sequence: TGTGCCAGCAGCCAAGATTCCGCCCTCCACTTT. This codes for CASSQDSALHF. The chain joins TRBV14 to TRBJ1-6; unclear D gene. Per germline, CDR1 SGHDN and CDR2 FVKESK. Deletions cut 0 bases from V and 14 bases from J, with 5 bases between. This CDR3 region has 11 residues.

The chain employs TRBV4-1 and TRBJ2-3, with 9 bases aligning to TRBD1. In germline, CDR1 is MGHRA, CDR2 YSYEKL. This CDR3 spans 14 amino acids. Trimming removed 4 bases from V and 2 bases from J; junction bases left unmatched: 1. CDR3 nucleotides: TGCGCCAGCAGCCTACAGGGGGCCACAGATACGCAGTATTTT. Amino acid sequence: CASSLQGATDTQYF.

The chain uses TRBV7-2 and TRBJ1-2; D gene uncertain. The CDR3 extends over 14 amino acids. Deletions cut 0 bases from V and 5 bases from J, with 10 bases between. The germline CDR1 and CDR2 sequences are SGHTA and FQGNSA. This chain's CDR3 is CASSLASRKYGYTF. In nucleotides, the CDR3 is TGTGCCAGCAGCTTAGCATCCAGGAAATATGGCTACACCTTC.

The sample holds one count of this clone. V gene TRBV30 combines with J gene TRBJ2-2, with TRBD1 identical over 10 bases. V gave up 5 bases and J gave up 4 bases; unmatched junction bases: 22. There are 20 residues in the CDR3. The V gene's germline CDR1 is GTSNPN and CDR2 SVGIG (reference sequence). As DNA, the CDR3 is TGTGCCTGGGCGGCAATCCCCGGACAGGGGGGCCCGGGAGGCACCGGGGAGCTGTTTTTT. It yields the protein CAWAAIPGQGGPGGTGELFF.